These T cell receptor beta chains were read from a single sample in a study of cytomegalovirus exposure and HLA in healthy donors. The repertoire was sequenced with immunoSEQ multiplex PCR; TCRdb's copy has only in-frame clones and lacks some. The data hold roughly 160,000 clones, with approximately 80% observed a single time. The sequencing sample was made of PBMCs. The receptors here all came from a woman in her 50s in good health and CMV-seronegative. CDR3s include the opening cysteine and the closing phenylalanine or tryptophan. Each record gives: clone size, J gene, V gene, D gene, CDR3 protein, CDR3 DNA. D genes are given only for firm matches. For some rows the clone size is stated as once, few or many, or as a class when expanded; others skip it.

. TRBJ2-7 TRBV28 . CASSPRTFSGGEQYF TGTGCCAGCAGTCCCCGGACATTCTCTGGAGGGGAGCAGTACTTC
. TRBJ2-2 TRBV4-3 . CASSQGETPNTGELFF TGCGCCAGCAGCCAAGGCGAGACACCCAACACCGGGGAGCTGTTTTTT
. TRBJ1-2 TRBV5-1 TRBD1 CASSPGTGDYGYTF TGCGCCAGCAGCCCCGGGACAGGGGACTATGGCTACACCTTC
once TRBJ2-3 TRBV18 TRBD2 CASSPLASGRGDTQYF TGTGCCAGCTCACCACTAGCTAGCGGGAGAGGAGATACGCAGTATTTT
. TRBJ1-1 TRBV7-9 . CSSSLTGVEAFF TGTTCCAGCAGCCTAACCGGAGTTGAAGCTTTCTTT
. TRBJ2-7 TRBV10-3 TRBD2 CAISRTLAGLSNEQYF TGTGCCATCAGTCGGACCCTAGCGGGACTTAGTAACGAGCAGTACTTC
. TRBJ1-4 TRBV2 TRBD1 CASRPDRGELFF TGTGCCAGCAGGCCGGACAGGGGGGAACTGTTTTTT
. TRBJ1-4 TRBV5-1 . CASSLVSYATNEKLFF TGCGCCAGCAGCTTGGTTTCTTATGCAACTAATGAAAAACTGTTTTTT
. TRBJ1-5 TRBV19 TRBD1 CASSPGTGAQPQHF TGTGCCAGTAGTCCCGGGACAGGGGCTCAGCCCCAGCATTTT
. TRBJ2-6 TRBV27 TRBD1 CASSFRLGQGWSGANVLTF TGTGCCAGCAGTTTCAGACTGGGACAGGGATGGTCCGGGGCCAACGTCCTGACTTTC
. TRBJ1-1 TRBV5-6 TRBD1 CASSPGTGRTEAFF TGTGCCAGCAGCCCAGGGACAGGGAGAACTGAAGCTTTCTTT
. TRBJ1-2 TRBV7-6 . CASSLWGSGTYGYTF TGTGCCAGCAGCTTGTGGGGGAGCGGGACCTATGGCTACACCTTC
few TRBJ1-1 TRBV29-1 . CSVDSQGTEAFF TGCAGCGTTGATAGTCAGGGCACTGAAGCTTTCTTT
. TRBJ1-1 TRBV25-1 TRBD1 CASSAGTEIYMNTEAFF TGTGCCAGCAGTGCCGGGACAGAGATCTACATGAACACTGAAGCTTTCTTT
. TRBJ2-5 TRBV10-3 TRBD2 CAISGPGRAQETQYF TGTGCCATCAGCGGGCCGGGGAGGGCCCAAGAGACCCAGTACTTC
. TRBJ2-1 TRBV28 . CASSFTPGTQFF TGTGCCAGCAGTTTCACCCCCGGGACTCAGTTCTTC
. TRBJ2-5 TRBV9 . CASSVDGRGETQYF TGTGCCAGCAGCGTAGACGGAAGGGGAGAGACCCAGTACTTC
. TRBJ2-1 TRBV27 TRBD1 CASSFLDRAKTREQFF TGTGCCAGCAGTTTCTTGGACAGGGCGAAGACCCGCGAGCAGTTCTTC
. TRBJ2-1 TRBV7-2 . CASSLGQYNEQFF TGTGCCAGCAGCTTAGGGCAGTACAATGAGCAGTTCTTC
. TRBJ1-2 TRBV11-2 . CAGSFGTPYGYTF TGTGCCGGCAGCTTCGGGACACCCTATGGCTACACCTTC
once TRBJ2-7 TRBV27 . CASSLFGYGGNYEQYF TGTGCCAGCAGTTTATTCGGGTACGGGGGAAACTACGAGCAGTACTTC
. TRBJ2-1 TRBV5-6 TRBD2 CASSLTSGRGNEQFF TGTGCCAGCAGCCTCACTAGCGGGAGAGGGAATGAGCAGTTCTTC
once TRBJ1-5 TRBV4-1 TRBD1 CASSRQGGNQPQHF TGCGCCAGCAGCCGACAGGGAGGCAATCAGCCCCAGCATTTT
. TRBJ1-4 TRBV18 . CASSAQGLWEKLFF TGTGCCAGCTCAGCGCAGGGGCTCTGGGAAAAACTGTTTTTT
. TRBJ2-3 TRBV19 TRBD2 CASSIGTSGSTDTQYF TGTGCCAGTAGTATCGGGACTAGCGGGAGCACAGATACGCAGTATTTT
. TRBJ1-1 TRBV28 TRBD1 CASRSGGTGGAKYTEAFF TGTGCCAGCAGGTCGGGGGGGACAGGGGGCGCAAAGTACACTGAAGCTTTCTTT
. TRBJ2-2 TRBV21-1 . CASSLPQGLAGGRNTGELFF TGTGCCAGCAGCCTACCCCAGGGACTAGCGGGGGGTAGGAACACCGGGGAGCTGTTTTTT
few TRBJ1-4 TRBV5-1 . CASSLGTGDFLGKLFF TGCGCCAGCAGCTTGGGGACGGGGGATTTCCTTGGCAAACTGTTTTTT
. TRBJ2-4 TRBV5-4 . CAFSGLKNIQYF TGTGCCTTTTCTGGACTAAAAAACATTCAGTACTTC
few TRBJ2-1 TRBV7-8 . CASSLSSLDEQFF TGTGCCAGCAGCTTATCTAGTCTCGATGAGCAGTTCTTC
. TRBJ1-1 TRBV10-3 . CAISDLWTGAGKTEAFF TGTGCCATCAGTGATCTTTGGACTGGTGCGGGGAAGACTGAAGCTTTCTTT
. TRBJ2-3 TRBV2 . CASSPVDRTDTQYF TGTGCCAGCAGCCCGGTTGATCGCACAGATACGCAGTATTTT
. TRBJ1-1 TRBV7-9 TRBD1 CASSPGTGEAFF TGTGCCAGCAGCCCCGGGACAGGTGAAGCTTTCTTT
. TRBJ2-1 TRBV5-1 TRBD1 CASSLRTGSYNEQFF TGCGCCAGCAGCCTACGGACAGGATCCTACAATGAGCAGTTCTTC
. TRBJ1-3 TRBV27 . CASSFAADSGNTIYF TGTGCCAGCAGTTTCGCGGCCGACTCTGGAAACACCATATATTTT
once TRBJ2-3 TRBV6-5 . CASSPDLQGTDTQYF TGTGCCAGCAGTCCCGACCTTCAGGGGACAGATACGCAGTATTTT
. TRBJ2-7 TRBV13 TRBD1 CASSDRGTGFYEQYF TGTGCCAGCAGCGACAGAGGGACAGGGTTCTACGAGCAGTACTTC
. TRBJ1-5 TRBV25-1 TRBD1 CASSGTGSPNQPQHF TGTGCCAGCAGTGGGACAGGGAGTCCCAATCAGCCCCAGCATTTT
. TRBJ1-4 TRBV28 TRBD1 CASMRQGKATNEKLFF TGTGCCAGCATGCGACAGGGAAAGGCAACTAATGAAAAACTGTTTTTT
. TRBJ2-7 TRBV7-9 . CASSPGGGLGLEQYF TGTGCCAGCAGCCCGGGAGGGGGCCTCGGCCTCGAGCAGTACTTC
. TRBJ2-5 TRBV25-1 . CASSEHFRGQGTQYF TGTGCCAGCAGTGAGCATTTCCGAGGCCAGGGGACCCAGTACTTC
. TRBJ1-4 TRBV9 TRBD1 CASSDDRGTNEKLFF TGTGCCAGCAGCGACGACAGGGGAACTAATGAAAAACTGTTTTTT
. TRBJ1-3 TRBV21-1 . CASSNPGTGKSIKDSGNTIYF TGTGCCAGCAGCAACCCTGGGACAGGGAAATCTATTAAGGACTCTGGAAACACCATATATTTT
. TRBJ2-7 TRBV6-5 TRBD2 CASSSSGRVYEQYF TGTGCCAGCAGTTCAAGCGGGAGGGTTTACGAGCAGTACTTC
once TRBJ1-3 TRBV9 . CASSPLHGTAPNPIYF TGTGCCAGCAGCCCCCTCCACGGGACTGCTCCCAATCCCATATATTTT